This TCR beta chain was profiled in a study of blood T cell repertoires in COVID-19. Across the whole study: The cDNA or gDNA used as material had been derived from T cells, B-cell-depleted T cells, or PBMCs.

The CDR3 consists of 15 residues. J gave up 6 bases and V 4 bases, and 10 bases lay outside the gene matches. Germline CDR1 is GTSNPN and CDR2 is SVGIG (reference sequence). Original methodology: Amplifying reference gene primers gave estimates of nucleated cell counts. Assay used: immunoSEQ multiplex PCR; TCRdb lists only in-frame clones, some missing. V, J and clone size are taken as reported in that table, and D and trimming were inferred from the DNA itself. The table lists approximately 200,000 clones, 75% to 90% of them singletons. The clonotype comes from a young woman who had recovered from COVID-19. V is TRBV30 and J is TRBJ2-2, with 8 bases identical to TRBD2. Sequences were obtained from PBMCs or T cells enriched from blood (not recorded which). CDR3 in amino acids: CAWMGLAGLSGELFF. The CDR3 coding sequence is TGTGCCTGGATGGGTTTAGCGGGGTTATCCGGGGAGCTGTTTTTT.